One sample yielded the 32 T cell receptor beta chains listed below, sequenced in a study of T-cell memory formation after mild COVID-19. TCRdb independently ran MiXCR on the 5' RACE reads; one entry per CDR3 protein. This sample has just over 400,000 distinct CDR3 sequences, with 20% to 30% found just once. Sequencing input: PBMCs or a T cell subset sorted from them (not recorded which). The origin of the receptors is an adult woman who had mild COVID-19 (a few samples of this study predate the infection). Cell type and time point are not known.

The chain carries TRBV5-1 and TRBJ1-2, with 11 bases lining up with TRBD1. The CDR3 contains 17 residues. The V gene's germline CDR1 is SGHRS and CDR2 YFSETQ. The V gene end was trimmed by 4 bases and the J gene end by 6 bases; junction bases not matched to a gene: 14. CDR3 bases: TGCGCCAGCAGCCACCTCCCCGGACAGGGGGCCGGTAATGGCTACACCTTC. Its translation is CASSHLPGQGAGNGYTF.

This clonotype was counted many times. CDR3 amino acids: CASKRTGAKNIQYF. In DNA form, the CDR3 reads TGTGCCAGCAAGAGGACAGGGGCCAAAAACATTCAGTACTTC. The chain has TRBV5-6 and TRBJ2-4, with 8 bases aligning to TRBD1. The germline V gene has CDR1 SGHDT and CDR2 YYEEEE. With 6 bases clipped from V and 1 base from J, the junction kept 3 bases outside the gene matches. The CDR3 runs 14 residues.

The chain has TRBV5-1 and TRBJ2-7; D not resolved. Germline lookup yields CDR1 SGHRS and CDR2 YFSETQ. The CDR3 extends over 14 amino acids. V lost 3 bases and J 0 bases, leaving 10 bases between the germline ends. Here the CDR3 reads CASSWILHSYEQYF. DNA of the CDR3: TGCGCCAGCAGCTGGATCTTACACTCCTACGAGCAGTACTTC.

The rearrangement joins TRBV7-9 to TRBJ2-3; D may be TRBD2 (6 bases). This CDR3 comprises 16 residues. The germline CDR1 and CDR2 sequences are SEHNR and FQNEAQ (reference sequence). V gave up 5 bases and J gave up 5 bases, with 20 bases separating them. This chain's CDR3 is CASSPRGLKGGDTQYF. The CDR3 DNA sequence: TGTGCCAGCAGCCCTAGGGGACTCAAGGGCGGAGATACGCAGTATTTT.

The V and J genes are TRBV7-6 and TRBJ2-1; no clear D gene. The V and J ends lost 1 base and 4 bases respectively, with 11 bases between them. This CDR3 has 15 residues. Looked up from germline, CDR1 is SGHVS and CDR2 is FNYEAQ. For the CDR3, the DNA is TGTGCCAGCAGCTTAGGGGGTGCCTCGTACAATGAGCAGTTCTTC. Amino acid sequence: CASSLGGASYNEQFF.

The rearrangement joins TRBV5-8 to TRBJ2-5, with D possibly being TRBD1 (6 bases). Trimming cost V 5 bases and J 2 bases, with 16 bases left between them. Germline loops: CDR1 SGHTS, CDR2 YDEGEE. This CDR3 is built from 15 residues. DNA of the CDR3: TGTGCCAGCAGTCGAGGCCTGGGGACACAAGAGACCCAGTACTTC. It encodes CASSRGLGTQETQYF.

Only a few counts were recorded for this clonotype. The CDR3 reads CSVEDLGQNTGELFF. CDR3 nucleotides: TGCAGCGTTGAAGATCTCGGACAGAACACCGGGGAGCTGTTTTTT. V and J are TRBV29-1 and TRBJ2-2, with D perhaps matching TRBD1 (5 bases). The CDR3 covers 15 residues. Per germline, CDR1 SQVTM and CDR2 ANQGSEA. V lost 0 bases and J lost 1, with 9 bases in between.

This clonotype showed up just a few times. The gene calls are TRBV29-1 and TRBJ2-1; no clear D. The length of the CDR3 is 14 residues. V was shortened by 6 bases and J by 1 base, with 13 bases between the two germline ends. Germline V CDR1 and CDR2: SQVTM, ANQGSEA. Here the CDR3 reads CSVLLPGSYNEQFF. As DNA, the CDR3 is TGCAGCGTCCTCCTTCCCGGATCCTACAATGAGCAGTTCTTC.

The chain couples TRBV9 to TRBJ1-6; D not resolved. This CDR3 is built from 14 residues. The germline V gene encodes CDR1 SGDLS and CDR2 YYNGEE. The V end was cut by 2 bases, the J end by 7 bases, with 10 bases between. In nucleotides, the CDR3 is TGTGCCAGCAGCGTGTCAACGGAGAATTCACCCCTCCACTTT. It is translated as CASSVSTENSPLHF.

This clonotype came up a few times. This chain uses TRBV6-5 with TRBJ1-1; tentative D call: TRBD1 (5 bases). CDR1 MNHEY and CDR2 SVGAGI come from the germline V gene. The CDR3 extends over 15 amino acids. The germline V and J ends were trimmed by 6 bases and 6 bases, with 20 bases remaining between them. The CDR3 DNA reads TGTGCCAGCAGGCCTACCGGGGGGGGGACGGCTGAAGCTTTCTTT. It translates to CASRPTGGGTAEAFF.

This clonotype has a handful of counts. The rearrangement uses TRBV20-1 and TRBJ1-2; D ambiguous. The CDR3 is 13 residues long. Looked up from germline, CDR1 is DFQATT and CDR2 is SNEGSKA (reference sequence). V shed 6 bases and J shed 4 bases, with 15 bases lying between them. The CDR3 coding sequence is TGCAGTGCGCTTGGGCGGGGTTCCTATGGCTACACCTTC. This gives the protein CSALGRGSYGYTF.

This clonotype showed up just a few times. The chain joins TRBV7-2 to TRBJ1-2, with 9 nucleotides matching TRBD1. The V and J ends lost 0 bases and 3 bases, in that order; junction bases with no gene match: 5. Germline CDR1 is SGHTA and CDR2 is FQGNSA. The CDR3 totals 16 residues. CDR3 bases: TGTGCCAGCAGCTTAGCGAGGGGACAGGGCGACTATGGCTACACCTTC. Translated, it gives CASSLARGQGDYGYTF.

The V gene is TRBV6-2 or TRBV6-3, the J gene TRBJ1-1, with TRBD1 as a possible D gene (5 bases). Trimming shortened V by 5 bases and J by 0 bases, and 10 bases separated the two germline ends. The CDR3 contains 14 residues. From germline, CDR1 is MNHEY and CDR2 SVGEGT. The CDR3: CASSIRQLNTEAFF. In DNA, the CDR3 is TGTGCCAGCAGTATAAGACAGCTGAACACTGAAGCTTTCTTT.

This chain connects TRBV6-2 or TRBV6-3 to TRBJ1-1; 7 bases fit TRBD1. Trimming took 5 bases from V and 3 from J; bases not matched to a gene: 9. CDR3 length: 15 amino acids. Germline V gives CDR1 MNHEY, CDR2 SVGEGT. The CDR3 reads CASSTPPRGYTEAFF. CDR3 DNA: TGTGCCAGCAGTACGCCCCCCAGGGGGTACACTGAAGCTTTCTTT.

The rearrangement joins TRBV5-1 to TRBJ1-2; 8 bases map to TRBD1. The CDR3 has 15 amino acids. Unmatched junction bases numbered 8, after V lost 4 bases and J lost 3 bases. Germline V gene lookup returns CDR1 SGHRS and CDR2 YFSETQ. In nucleotides, the CDR3 is TGCGCCAGCAGCCTAACCGGGACAGGTGACTATGGCTACACCTTC. It codes for CASSLTGTGDYGYTF.

This clonotype was observed a handful of times. V gene TRBV30 combines with J gene TRBJ2-7, with a weak D call TRBD1 (5 bases). The CDR3 spans 15 residues. Germline-derived CDR1 and CDR2 are GTSNPN and SVGIG (reference sequence). Trimming removed 1 base from V and 0 bases from J, with 13 bases in between. CDR3: CAWSEGWLTSYEQYF. The CDR3 coding sequence is TGTGCCTGGAGTGAGGGGTGGTTAACCTCCTACGAGCAGTACTTC.

This clonotype turned up a few times. J is TRBJ1-6 and V is TRBV6-5; TRBD1 might be the D (5 bases). CDR1 and CDR2 (germline): MNHEY, SVGAGI. The CDR3 loop spans 16 amino acids. The V end lost 0 bases, the J end lost 10 bases, and 16 bases lay between the germline ends. The CDR3 spells CASSYSTRGRRSPLHF. As DNA, the CDR3 is TGTGCCAGCAGTTACTCGACGAGGGGCCGGAGATCACCCCTCCACTTT.

This sequence joins TRBV5-1 and TRBJ1-2; D is possibly TRBD1 (6 bases). This CDR3 has 16 amino acids. Trimming removed 3 bases from V and 8 bases from J, with 23 bases in between. Germline CDR1 SGHRS, CDR2 YFSETQ. The CDR3 nucleotides read TGCGCCAGCAGCTCGGCATCGTCCCGGACAGCCTGGGGCTACACCTTC. This encodes CASSSASSRTAWGYTF.

This chain uses TRBV19 with TRBJ2-7, with 14 bases identical to TRBD2. This CDR3 is 16 amino acids long. The junction had 7 bases not matched to a gene; V was cut back by 5 bases and J by 4 bases. The germline V gene encodes CDR1 LNHDA and CDR2 SQIVND (reference sequence). DNA of the CDR3: TGTGCCAGTAGTTGGACCGGGACTAGCGGGAGTTACGAGCAGTACTTC. The encoded protein is CASSWTGTSGSYEQYF.

This clonotype has only a few counts. This chain links TRBV10-3 with TRBJ2-4; D unclear. The V gene lost 2 bases and the J gene lost 0 bases, with 5 bases spanning the gap. The CDR3 has 14 amino acids. Germline V CDR1 and CDR2: ENHRY, SYGVKD. The CDR3 protein is CAISEGLAKNIQYF. In nucleotides, the CDR3 is TGTGCCATCAGTGAGGGGTTAGCCAAAAACATTCAGTACTTC.

This clonotype has a handful of counts. This sequence joins TRBV7-9 and TRBJ1-1; D unresolved. CDR1 and CDR2 from the germline V gene are SEHNR and FQNEAQ (reference sequence). CDR3 size: 13 residues. Trimming removed 0 bases at V and 7 bases at J, with 9 bases between. The CDR3 sequence: CASSLALLSEAFF. The CDR3 DNA sequence: TGTGCCAGCAGCTTAGCCCTGCTCAGTGAAGCTTTCTTT. Full variable domain (rest looked up from reference TRBV7-9 and TRBJ1-1): DTGVSQNPRHKITKRGQNVTFRCDPISEHNRLYWYRQTLGQGPEFLTYFQNEAQLEKSRLLSDRFSAERPKGSFSTLEIQRTEQGDSAMYLCASSLALLSEAFFGQGTRLTVV.

This clonotype appeared a few times. The rearrangement uses TRBV11-2 and TRBJ2-6, with TRBD1 matching over 8 bases. From germline, CDR1 is SGHAT and CDR2 FQNNGV. After removal of 5 bases from V and 2 bases from J, the junction contained 5 bases not matched to a gene. The CDR3 loop spans 16 amino acids. The CDR3 DNA reads as TGTGCCAGCAGCACTCAGGGGGCCGCTGGGGCCAACGTCCTGACTTTC. Translating it yields CASSTQGAAGANVLTF.

This rearrangement joins TRBV4-1 to TRBJ1-5, with TRBD1 as a possible D gene (5 bases). CDR1 MGHRA and CDR2 YSYEKL come from the germline V gene. The ends were cut back, 1 base at V and 3 bases at J, with 10 bases in the middle. The CDR3 covers 15 residues. The CDR3 DNA reads TGCGCCAGCAGCCAAGTTGCAGGGATCAATCAGCCCCAGCATTTT. Translated: CASSQVAGINQPQHF.

The J gene is TRBJ2-2, the V gene TRBV12-3 or TRBV12-4, with 9 bases that match TRBD1. V lost 7 bases, J lost 1 base, and 4 bases stayed unmatched. The CDR3 extends over 15 amino acids. The CDR3: CASTQDRGNTGELFF. CDR3 in DNA: TGTGCCAGCACCCAGGACAGGGGGAACACCGGGGAGCTGTTTTTT.

The chain joins TRBV2 to TRBJ2-3; either TRBD1 or TRBD2 may supply D (5 bases each). Deletions cut 2 bases from V and 8 bases from J, with 14 bases between. The CDR3 is 14 amino acids. CDR1 is SNHLY and CDR2 is FYNNEI in the germline V gene. Written as DNA, the CDR3 is TGTGCCAGCAGTGAAATAACCGGGGCTGGTACGCAGTATTTT. This encodes CASSEITGAGTQYF.

This clonotype has a handful of counts. The rearrangement joins TRBV19 to TRBJ2-2; no firm D call. V lost 0 bases to trimming and J lost 4 bases, with 3 bases between them. Germline V gene data show CDR1 as LNHDA and CDR2 as SQIVND (reference sequence). The CDR3 is 13 amino acids. The CDR3 DNA reads as TGTGCCAGTAGTATAGACCTCACCGGGGAGCTGTTTTTT. This gives the protein CASSIDLTGELFF.

This clonotype came up a few times. This rearrangement joins TRBV5-1 to TRBJ1-1; TRBD1 agrees at 9 bases. The length of the CDR3 is 16 residues. CDR1 and CDR2 from the germline V gene are SGHRS and YFSETQ. Losses at the gene ends were 4 bases for V and 0 bases for J; bases not matched to a gene: 7. CDR3 DNA sequence: TGCGCCAGCAGCACCTCCGGGACAGGGTTGAACACTGAAGCTTTCTTT. Translated, it gives CASSTSGTGLNTEAFF.

The rearrangement uses TRBV2 and TRBJ2-1; TRBD2 agrees at 8 bases. Germline assignment: CDR1 SNHLY and CDR2 FYNNEI. V was clipped by 6 bases and J by 7 bases; unmatched bases: 11. The CDR3 runs 15 residues. This CDR3 is CASRNREGGLNEQFF. Written as DNA, the CDR3 is TGTGCCAGCAGAAACCGGGAGGGCGGATTAAATGAGCAGTTCTTC.

The sample holds a few counts of this clonotype. The V call is TRBV30, the J call TRBJ2-2, with 14 bases aligning to TRBD2. The trim removed 2 bases at V and 2 bases at J, leaving 13 bases unmatched. This CDR3 spans 20 amino acids. Germline-derived CDR1 and CDR2 are GTSNPN and SVGIG (reference sequence). CDR3 sequence reads: CAWSPRGRLAGGPNTGELFF. The CDR3 nucleotides read TGTGCCTGGAGTCCCCGCGGAAGACTAGCGGGAGGGCCAAACACCGGGGAGCTGTTTTTT.

This clonotype was seen a few times. The genes are TRBV7-9 and TRBJ2-5, with 10 bases identical to TRBD2. V was clipped by 2 bases and J by 4 bases; unmatched bases: 4. CDR1 is SEHNR, CDR2 FQNEAQ, per germline (reference sequence). This CDR3 has 15 amino acids. The CDR3 region is CASSLWPSGRETQYF. The CDR3 DNA reads as TGTGCCAGCAGCTTATGGCCTAGCGGGAGAGAGACCCAGTACTTC.

The genes are TRBV7-6 and TRBJ2-1; 10 bases fit TRBD1. The CDR3 spans 14 residues. Per the germline V gene, CDR1 is SGHVS and CDR2 is FNYEAQ. J lost 8 bases, V lost 5 bases, and 6 bases had no gene match. CDR3 region: CASSRRTGGDEQFF. Written as DNA, the CDR3 is TGTGCCAGCAGCCGCAGGACAGGGGGGGATGAGCAGTTCTTC.

This rearrangement joins TRBV6-5 to TRBJ2-5, with D uncertain. Germline loops: CDR1 MNHEY, CDR2 SVGAGI. This CDR3 is 14 amino acids long. V was trimmed by 0 bases and J by 2 bases, leaving 7 bases between them. The CDR3 bases are TGTGCCAGCAGTTACTCCGGTATTCAAGAGACCCAGTACTTC. This translates into CASSYSGIQETQYF.